This passage covers 11 T cell receptor beta chains from one sample sequenced in a study of blood T cell repertoires in COVID-19. Sequencing was performed with immunoSEQ multiplex PCR; in TCRdb, only in-frame clones are kept and a portion is missing. Among 250,000 to 300,000 clones listed, 75% to 90% were seen once. Sequenced material: peripheral blood. The receptors originated from a young man with active or convalescent COVID-19.

This chain joins TRBV6-5 and TRBJ1-4; tentatively, D is TRBD1 (6 bases). Trimming took off 11 bases at V and 3 bases at J, with 13 bases between the two ends. This CDR3 is 13 amino acids long. Per the germline V gene, CDR1 is MNHEY and CDR2 is SVGAGI. This CDR3 is CAASGDANEKLFF. The CDR3 nucleotides are TGTGCCGCCTCAGGGGACGCTAATGAAAAACTGTTTTTT.

CDR3 sequence (DNA): TGTGCCAGCAGTTTACTTGGGGGGGCGTCCTACGAGCAGTACTTC. Protein: CASSLLGGASYEQYF. V and J are TRBV27 and TRBJ2-7; D may be TRBD2 (7 bases). This CDR3 has 15 amino acids. The germline gives CDR1 MNHEY, CDR2 SMNVEV (reference sequence). Trimming cost V 2 bases and J 1 base, with 12 bases left between them.

The chain uses TRBV6-5 and TRBJ2-5; no clear D gene. CDR1 and CDR2 (germline): MNHEY, SVGAGI. The CDR3 consists of 13 residues. Trimming took off 6 bases at V and 5 bases at J, with 13 bases between the two ends. The CDR3 sequence is CASRPTARETQYF. For the CDR3, the DNA is TGTGCCAGCAGGCCCACGGCTAGGGAGACCCAGTACTTC.

The chain carries TRBV6-5 and TRBJ1-4, with a possible D match to TRBD1 (6 bases). CDR3 length equals 14 residues. V was clipped by 4 bases and J by 5 bases, with 11 bases between them. In germline, CDR1 is MNHEY, CDR2 SVGAGI. CDR3: CASSFGQTNEKLFF. DNA for the CDR3: TGTGCCAGCAGTTTCGGACAGACAAATGAAAAACTGTTTTTT.

This clone was detected a few times. CDR3 nucleotide sequence: TGTGCCAGCAGCTTAGCAGGTCAGGTCTACGAGCAGTACTTC. It is translated as CASSLAGQVYEQYF. This chain connects TRBV7-9 to TRBJ2-7, with unresolved D. The CDR3 runs 14 residues. V gave up 0 bases and J gave up 3 bases, with 9 bases separating them. Looked up from germline, CDR1 is SEHNR and CDR2 is FQNEAQ (reference sequence). Together with reference TRBV7-9 and TRBJ2-7, the CDR3 gives the full variable domain: DTGVSQNPRHKITKRGQNVTFRCDPISEHNRLYWYRQTLGQGPEFLTYFQNEAQLEKSRLLSDRFSAERPKGSFSTLEIQRTEQGDSAMYLCASSLAGQVYEQYFGPGTRLTVT.

The genes are TRBV7-9 and TRBJ1-1; 9 bases are shared with TRBD1. Trimming cost V 1 base and J 6 bases; bases outside gene matches: 9. The CDR3 covers 16 residues. Germline CDR1 SEHNR, CDR2 FQNEAQ (reference sequence). The CDR3 spells CASSLDLGTGLAEAFF. The DNA of the CDR3 is TGTGCCAGCAGCTTAGACCTCGGGACAGGGCTGGCTGAAGCTTTCTTT.

The rearrangement links TRBV9 to TRBJ2-7; 7 bases line up with TRBD1. The ends lost 4 bases at V and 5 bases at J; junction bases unmatched: 12. From germline, CDR1 is SGDLS and CDR2 YYNGEE. The CDR3 runs to 15 residues. The CDR3: CASSPYGTVVDEQYF. The CDR3 DNA follows: TGTGCCAGCAGCCCCTACGGGACAGTCGTGGACGAGCAGTACTTC.

The rearrangement joins TRBV9 to TRBJ2-1, with 12 bases matching TRBD2. Germline V gene lookup returns CDR1 SGDLS and CDR2 YYNGEE. CDR3 length equals 15 residues. V lost 4 bases and J lost 9; bases outside the gene matches: 8. CDR3: CASSTPTSGGSEQFF. For the CDR3, the DNA is TGTGCCAGCAGCACCCCGACTAGCGGGGGAAGTGAGCAGTTCTTC.

The chain uses TRBV7-2 and TRBJ2-7; 7 bases line up with TRBD2. The CDR3 is made up of 15 amino acids. J gave up 1 base and V 7 bases, and 10 bases lay outside the gene matches. Germline CDR1 reads SGHTA; CDR2 reads FQGNSA. CDR3 DNA sequence: TGTGCCAGCAACCCCGACAGCGGGGTATCCTACGAGCAGTACTTC. It codes for CASNPDSGVSYEQYF.

The chain uses TRBV11-2 and TRBJ1-4, with 9 bases fitting TRBD1. With V trimmed by 3 bases and J by 5 bases, 1 base remained unmatched. The CDR3 extends over 14 amino acids. Germline CDR1 reads SGHAT; CDR2 reads FQNNGV. This chain's CDR3 is CASSFGTGNEKLFF. CDR3 DNA sequence: TGTGCCAGCAGCTTTGGGACAGGGAATGAAAAACTGTTTTTT.

Only a few counts were recorded for this clone. J is TRBJ2-2 and V is TRBV15; D possibly corresponds to TRBD2 (6 bases). This CDR3 region has 14 residues. Per the germline V gene, CDR1 is LNHNV and CDR2 is YYDKDF (reference sequence). The V and J ends lost 8 bases and 3 bases respectively, with 13 bases between them. The CDR3, as DNA: TGTGCCACCTCGGTCACGGGAGACACCGGGGAGCTGTTTTTT. This codes for CATSVTGDTGELFF.